Listed below are T cell receptor beta chains from one sample, sequenced in a study of identical twins. TCRdb processed the 5' RACE reads anew with MiXCR; each CDR3 protein has one entry. The sample contains a few hundred thousand distinct CDR3 sequences, more than 8% of which appear only once. The same specimen was also included in a second study, on yellow fever vaccine responses in identical twins.

Sample: CD8+ T cells sorted from blood. These TCRs come from a woman under 30 in good health. Each CDR3 is given with its conserved first and last residue. The D gene is left open where the match is weak. Clone sizes are given selectively: once, few, many, or a class where the clone is expanded.

D gene,clone size,J gene,V gene,CDR3 length,CDR3 protein,CDR3 DNA
TRBD2,many,TRBJ2-7,TRBV9,14,CASSGGRGTYEQYF,TGTGCCAGCAGCGGTGGGAGGGGAACCTACGAGCAGTACTTC
NA,many,TRBJ2-3,TRBV7-2,14,CASSLGTLTDTQYF,TGTGCCAGCAGCTTAGGGACTCTCACAGATACGCAGTATTTT
TRBD2,many,TRBJ2-7,TRBV24-1,17,CATSDLRDYLRTYEQYF,TGTGCCACCAGTGATTTGCGGGACTACCTAAGAACCTACGAGCAGTACTTC
TRBD1,many,TRBJ2-7,TRBV29-1,11,CSAGTGGAQYF,TGCAGCGCGGGGACAGGGGGCGCGCAGTACTTC
TRBD2,few,TRBJ2-1,TRBV9,17,CASSYGTSGPIYNEQFF,TGTGCCAGCAGCTACGGGACTAGCGGCCCTATCTACAATGAGCAGTTCTTC
TRBD1,NA,TRBJ2-7,TRBV12-3/TRBV12-4,14,CASSLGQTPYEQYF,TGTGCCAGCAGTTTGGGACAGACCCCCTACGAGCAGTACTTC
TRBD1,few,TRBJ2-1,TRBV24-1,18,CATSDPDRGLAGGAEQFF,TGTGCCACCAGTGACCCGGACAGGGGGCTAGCGGGCGGGGCTGAGCAGTTCTTC
NA,NA,TRBJ2-3,TRBV20-1,18,CSARGVVAGGGGTDTQYF,TGCAGTGCCAGAGGAGTCGTGGCAGGGGGCGGGGGAACAGATACGCAGTATTTT
NA,NA,TRBJ2-6,TRBV5-1,11,CASSLHNVLTF,TGCGCCAGCAGCTTGCATAACGTCCTGACTTTC
NA,NA,TRBJ2-5,TRBV4-1,16,CASSQGWVTLEETQYF,TGCGCCAGCAGCCAAGGGTGGGTAACTCTGGAGGAGACCCAGTACTTC
NA,NA,TRBJ2-2,TRBV3-1,16,CASSQDSEGIAGELFF,TGTGCCAGCAGCCAAGATTCGGAGGGGATAGCCGGGGAGCTGTTTTTT
NA,NA,TRBJ2-3,TRBV11-2,15,CASSLGDDGTDTQYF,TGTGCCAGCAGCTTAGGGGACGATGGCACAGATACGCAGTATTTT
NA,NA,TRBJ2-7,TRBV6-2/TRBV6-3,15,CASSYHASTTYEQYF,TGTGCCAGCAGTTACCACGCCAGCACCACCTACGAGCAGTACTTC
NA,few,TRBJ1-1,TRBV29-1,14,CSVEGVERTYEAFF,TGCAGCGTTGAAGGGGTTGAGAGGACCTATGAAGCTTTCTTT
NA,few,TRBJ1-2,TRBV27,13,CASGDGRIYGYTF,TGTGCCAGCGGCGATGGTCGGATCTATGGCTACACCTTC
TRBD1,NA,TRBJ1-2,TRBV2,16,CASRVSGTERDYGYTF,TGTGCCAGCAGAGTCTCCGGGACAGAGAGGGACTATGGCTACACCTTC
NA,few,TRBJ2-2,TRBV5-1,13,CASGQENTGELFF,TGCGCCAGCGGGCAGGAGAACACCGGGGAGCTGTTTTTT
NA,few,TRBJ2-5,TRBV27,14,CASSSGGWKETQYF,TGTGCCAGCAGCTCAGGGGGGTGGAAGGAGACCCAGTACTTC
TRBD1,many,TRBJ1-5,TRBV7-9,16,CASSLGGTGDNQPQHF,TGTGCCAGCAGCTTAGGAGGGACAGGGGACAATCAGCCCCAGCATTTT
TRBD1,few,TRBJ2-1,TRBV18,17,CASSHSLMDRDYNEQFF,TGTGCCAGCTCACACTCCTTAATGGACAGGGATTACAATGAGCAGTTCTTC
TRBD1,many,TRBJ2-7,TRBV20-1,14,CSAIGQGLSYEQYF,TGCAGTGCTATAGGACAGGGTCTCTCCTACGAGCAGTACTTC
NA,few,TRBJ2-7,TRBV10-3,13,CAISIGTTYEQYF,TGTGCCATCAGTATAGGCACCACCTACGAGCAGTACTTC
TRBD2,many,TRBJ2-7,TRBV15,15,CATSRERSGSDEQYF,TGTGCCACCAGCAGAGAACGTAGCGGGAGCGACGAGCAGTACTTC
TRBD2,many,TRBJ2-3,TRBV10-2,16,CASSVSGGGYTDTQYF,TGCGCCAGCAGTGTATCAGGCGGGGGGTACACAGATACGCAGTATTTT
NA,NA,TRBJ1-3,TRBV15,18,CATSRGELAPLSGNTIYF,TGTGCCACCAGCAGAGGCGAGCTGGCCCCCCTTTCTGGAAACACCATATATTTT
NA,NA,TRBJ2-7,TRBV9,14,CASSVGGSTDEQYF,TGTGCCAGCAGCGTAGGAGGTAGCACCGACGAGCAGTACTTC
NA,few,TRBJ2-3,TRBV29-1,15,CSVHAGRGPTDTQYF,TGCAGCGTTCATGCGGGCAGGGGTCCGACAGATACGCAGTATTTT
NA,NA,TRBJ2-7,TRBV7-9,13,CASSDERSEDEYF,TGTGCCAGCAGCGATGAAAGGAGCGAAGATGAGTACTTC
NA,many,TRBJ2-7,TRBV29-1,13,CSVEGRDSYEQYF,TGCAGCGTTGAAGGGAGGGACAGCTACGAGCAGTACTTC
NA,many,TRBJ1-1,TRBV15,14,CATSREPTQGRAFF,TGTGCCACCAGCAGAGAACCCACACAGGGACGAGCTTTCTTT
NA,NA,TRBJ2-3,TRBV29-1,19,CSARGLPTMSSPIKDTQYF,TGCAGCGCCCGAGGTCTACCCACGATGTCCTCCCCGATCAAAGATACGCAGTATTTT
NA,few,TRBJ1-2,TRBV12-5,15,CASGPDPRANYGYTF,TGTGCTAGTGGTCCTGACCCGAGGGCTAACTATGGCTACACCTTC
NA,many,TRBJ1-5,TRBV6-2/TRBV6-3,19,CASSYSPWTATYSNQPQHF,TGTGCCAGCAGTTACTCCCCCTGGACGGCCACGTATAGCAATCAGCCCCAGCATTTT
TRBD1,few,TRBJ2-7,TRBV30,12,CAWSSQGIEQYF,TGTGCCTGGAGTTCACAGGGGATCGAGCAGTACTTC
NA,few,TRBJ2-5,TRBV27,14,CASRHGLGAGAQYF,TGTGCCAGCAGACACGGGTTGGGGGCGGGGGCCCAGTACTTC
NA,many,TRBJ2-7,TRBV20-1,13,CSAGPSDRWEQYF,TGCAGTGCGGGTCCGTCGGACCGCTGGGAGCAGTACTTC
TRBD1,NA,TRBJ2-2,TRBV18,16,CASSPTGDTYTGELFF,TGTGCCAGCTCACCAACAGGGGACACCTACACCGGGGAGCTGTTTTTT
NA,many,TRBJ2-2,TRBV5-1,16,CASSSTRGSNTGELFF,TGCGCCAGCAGCTCGACCAGGGGTTCGAACACCGGGGAGCTGTTTTTT
NA,few,TRBJ2-6,TRBV7-9,15,CASPLSSTGANVLTF,TGTGCCAGCCCCCTTAGCAGTACTGGGGCCAACGTCCTGACTTTC
NA,few,TRBJ2-7,TRBV7-9,14,CASSRTDSSYEQYF,TGTGCCAGCAGTCGGACGGACAGCTCCTACGAGCAGTACTTC
NA,few,TRBJ1-1,TRBV7-2,14,CASSWGQLNTEAFF,TGTGCCAGCAGCTGGGGACAATTAAACACTGAAGCTTTCTTT
TRBD1,NA,TRBJ2-7,TRBV20-1,14,CSAAPRGTIYEQYF,TGCAGTGCCGCCCCCAGGGGGACCATCTACGAGCAGTACTTC
NA,many,TRBJ2-2,TRBV10-1,16,CASSESEGRGAGELFF,TGCGCCAGCAGTGAGTCTGAAGGGCGCGGGGCCGGGGAGCTGTTTTTT
TRBD2,many,TRBJ2-1,TRBV24-1,16,CATSLGLAGGYNEQFF,TGTGCCACCTCGTTGGGACTGGCGGGGGGATACAATGAGCAGTTCTTC
TRBD1,many,TRBJ1-1,TRBV6-1,15,CASSGGTEPWTEAFF,TGTGCCAGCAGTGGAGGGACAGAGCCTTGGACTGAAGCTTTCTTT
TRBD1,many,TRBJ2-7,TRBV29-1,14,CSVQTGTGDFEQYF,TGCAGCGTTCAAACCGGGACAGGGGACTTCGAGCAGTACTTC
NA,few,TRBJ1-4,TRBV4-2,16,CASTEYKTLLKEKLFF,TGTGCCAGCACCGAATACAAGACCCTCCTGAAGGAAAAACTGTTTTTT
NA,NA,TRBJ2-1,TRBV7-9,12,CASSLGINEQFF,TGTGCCAGCAGCTTAGGTATCAATGAGCAGTTCTTC
NA,NA,TRBJ2-5,TRBV24-1,16,CATSDPTGGSPETQYF,TGTGCCACCAGTGACCCTACGGGGGGCTCCCCAGAGACCCAGTACTTC
NA,many,TRBJ2-7,TRBV5-6,13,CASSLASDDEQYF,TGTGCCAGCAGCTTGGCCTCGGACGACGAGCAGTACTTC
TRBD2,few,TRBJ2-2,TRBV30,14,CAWTSGPNTGELFF,TGTGCCTGGACTAGCGGTCCGAACACCGGGGAGCTGTTTTTT
NA,few,TRBJ1-4,TRBV10-2,12,CASSESPGSFGF,TGCGCCAGCAGTGAGTCTCCTGGGAGTTTTGGTTTT